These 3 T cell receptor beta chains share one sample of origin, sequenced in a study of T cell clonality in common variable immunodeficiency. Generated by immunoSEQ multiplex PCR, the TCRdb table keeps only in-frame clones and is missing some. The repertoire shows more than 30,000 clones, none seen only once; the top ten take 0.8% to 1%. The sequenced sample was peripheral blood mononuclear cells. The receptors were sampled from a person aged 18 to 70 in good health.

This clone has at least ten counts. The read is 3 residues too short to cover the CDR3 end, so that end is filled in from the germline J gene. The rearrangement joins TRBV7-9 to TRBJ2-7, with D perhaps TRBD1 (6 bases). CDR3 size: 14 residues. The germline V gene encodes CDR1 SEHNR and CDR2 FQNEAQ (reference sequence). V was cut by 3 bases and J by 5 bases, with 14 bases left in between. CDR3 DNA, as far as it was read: TGTGCCAGCAGCTTTTACTACCAGGGGAACGAG. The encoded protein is CASSFYYQGNE. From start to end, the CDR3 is CASSFYYQGNEQYF.

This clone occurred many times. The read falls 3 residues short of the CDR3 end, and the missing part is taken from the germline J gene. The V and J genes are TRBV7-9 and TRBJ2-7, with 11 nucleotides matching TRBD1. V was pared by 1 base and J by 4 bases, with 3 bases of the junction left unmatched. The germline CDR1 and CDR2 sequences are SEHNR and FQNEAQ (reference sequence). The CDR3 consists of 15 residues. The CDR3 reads CASSLGGQGAYEQYF. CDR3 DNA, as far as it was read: TGTGCCAGCAGCTTAGGAGGACAGGGGGCATACGAG.

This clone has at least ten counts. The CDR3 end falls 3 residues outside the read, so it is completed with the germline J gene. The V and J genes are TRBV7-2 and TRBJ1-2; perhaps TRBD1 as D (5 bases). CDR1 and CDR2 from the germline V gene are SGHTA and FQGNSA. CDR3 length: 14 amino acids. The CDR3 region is CASSLRGQGEGYTF. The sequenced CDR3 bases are TGTGCCAGCAGCTTGAGGGGCCAGGGAGAGGGC.